The text below deals with one T cell receptor (beta chain). The data were obtained in a study of blood T cell repertoires in COVID-19. Turning to the study itself: The origin of the acute and convalescent COVID-19 samples was the United States, Italy and Spain.

Methods used by the authors: Reference gene primer amplification in the assay estimated nucleated cell counts. Profiled with immunoSEQ multiplex PCR; TCRdb holds only in-frame clones, not every one. V and J calls and clone size are as listed in that table; D and trimming were resolved from the DNA. The sample records around 100,000 clones, roughly 85% being singletons. The source material was peripheral blood. The clonotype originates from a human donor in a cohort sampled during active COVID-19.

The CDR3 region has the DNA TGTGCCAGCAGCGTAGCTGTGAGGACAGTCTATGGCTACACCTTC. This codes for CASSVAVRTVYGYTF. V and J are TRBV9 and TRBJ1-2, with D possibly matching TRBD1 (6 bases). The CDR3 contains 15 residues. Germline assignment: CDR1 SGDLS and CDR2 YYNGEE. V gave up 0 bases and J gave up 4 bases, with 13 bases separating them. Together with reference TRBV9 and TRBJ1-2, the CDR3 gives the full variable domain: DSGVTQTPKHLITATGQRVTLRCSPRSGDLSVYWYQQSLDQGLQFLIQYYNGEERAKGNILERFSAQQFPDLHSELNLSSLELGDSALYFCASSVAVRTVYGYTFGSGTRLTVV.